This T cell receptor (beta chain) was identified in a study of early stage breast cancer tumors. The CDR3 sequence is 16 residues long. Trimming shortened V by 5 bases and J by 4 bases, and 18 bases separated the two germline ends. CDR1 and CDR2 from the germline V gene are SGHTA and FQGNSA. TCRdb keeps only in-frame clones here, not all; method: immunoSEQ multiplex PCR. The table has 45,000 to 65,000 clones, just under 80% seen once. This chain uses TRBV7-2 with TRBJ2-1; D is unclear. The sequence was obtained from a person aged 35 to 50 with breast cancer. The sample taken for sequencing was blood. The CDR3 region is CASSAPRPRDYNEQFF. The CDR3 DNA sequence: TGTGCCAGCAGCGCCCCCCGGCCCAGAGATTACAATGAGCAGTTCTTC.